This TCR beta chain appears in the sequencing data of a study of shared clonotypes between healthy human individuals. Study context: Researchers assigned three CD4 naive, three CD4 memory, two CD8 naive and one CD8 memory plate to each donor. Study results and limitations: Exclusively blood specimens were collected; tissue repertoires likely differ. Compared with memory subsets, naive subsets generally had larger estimated richness.

Naive CD8 cells comprised CD45RO-negative, CCR7-positively selected cells, excluding terminally differentiated effector memory CD45RA+ cells. V lost 5 bases to trimming and J lost 5 bases, with 17 bases between them. Per germline, CDR1 SGHVS and CDR2 FNYEAQ. This CDR3 is 15 amino acids long. TCRdb keeps only in-frame clones here, not all; method: immunoSEQ multiplex PCR. The data hold some 2 million clones, with just under 95% observed a single time. Notes on this clone: Its antigen is unknown.

Sequencing was performed on naive CD8+ T cells sorted from blood. The chain joins TRBV7-6 to TRBJ2-3; TRBD1 might be the D (6 bases). The receptor comes from a man between 18 and 35 years old in good health. CDR3 sequence: CASSDWTATQDTQYF. DNA for the CDR3: TGTGCCAGCAGCGACTGGACAGCTACACAAGATACGCAGTATTTT.